Each of the 14 T cell receptor beta chains below was sequenced from the same sample in a study of T cell repertoires in cytomegalovirus infection. Each CDR3 protein gets one entry after TCRdb re-called the reads with MiXCR. The repertoire holds some 300,000 distinct CDR3 sequences, roughly 15% seen once, with 8.8% in the top ten. The sequenced sample consisted of PBMCs. These TCRs come from a human donor in good health (CMV status not recorded). Some clones in this sample may be carry-over from other donors' samples.

Only a few counts were recorded for this clonotype. This sequence joins TRBV29-1 and TRBJ2-4; possible D gene TRBD2, 5 bases. The CDR3 is 15 amino acids. V was pared by 3 bases and J by 1 base, with 13 bases between. In germline, CDR1 is SQVTM, CDR2 ANQGSEA. Here the CDR3 DNA reads TGCAGCGTTGATCGTCTAGCCGGGGCCAAAAACATTCAGTACTTC. Residues: CSVDRLAGAKNIQYF.

This clonotype occurred many times. The chain links TRBV12-3 or TRBV12-4 to TRBJ2-3, with 13 nucleotides matching TRBD2. The ends lost 6 bases at V and 1 base at J; junction bases unmatched: 4. The CDR3 runs to 16 residues. The CDR3 sequence: CASRTGTSGGTDTQYF. The DNA for the CDR3 is TGTGCCAGCAGAACCGGGACTAGCGGGGGCACAGATACGCAGTATTTT.

The chain employs TRBV6-6 and TRBJ2-1; a possible D gene is TRBD2 (6 bases). Germline CDR1 MNHNY, CDR2 SVGAGI (reference sequence). CDR3 length: 15 amino acids. The V and J ends lost 5 bases and 12 bases respectively, with 23 bases between them. Written as DNA, the CDR3 is TGTGCCAGCAGTCCCCTGGGGGGAGTGGGCTTTGGGCAGTTCTTC. Its protein is CASSPLGGVGFGQFF.

This clonotype was seen many times. V gene TRBV7-2 combines with J gene TRBJ1-5; TRBD1 is a possible D gene (6 bases). Germline CDR1 SGHTA, CDR2 FQGNSA. The CDR3 contains 15 residues. V lost 5 bases and J lost 7, with 18 bases in between. CDR3 DNA sequence: TGTGCCAGCAGCCCCGGGGGGGCGCGGGGGCAGCCCCAGCATTTT. Amino acids: CASSPGGARGQPQHF.

The chain links TRBV20-1 to TRBJ2-1; D is uncertain. The germline V gene has CDR1 DFQATT and CDR2 SNEGSKA (reference sequence). This CDR3 is 13 amino acids long. V was trimmed by 6 bases and J by 8 bases, leaving 17 bases between them. The CDR3 reads CSAPPGRLHEQFF. The DNA of the CDR3 is TGCAGTGCCCCTCCGGGCAGGCTTCATGAGCAGTTCTTC.

This chain joins TRBV5-1 and TRBJ2-7, with 7 bases lining up with TRBD2. The germline V gene encodes CDR1 SGHRS and CDR2 YFSETQ. Trimming took 0 bases from V and 2 from J; bases not matched to a gene: 5. The CDR3 has 15 residues. CDR3 bases: TGCGCCAGCAGCTTGGCCTGGGGGGGGACCTACGAGCAGTACTTC. The encoded protein is CASSLAWGGTYEQYF.

The chain combines TRBV10-3 with TRBJ2-3, with TRBD1 matching 7 bases. Looked up from germline, CDR1 is ENHRY and CDR2 is SYGVKD. CDR3 size: 15 residues. V shed 6 bases and J 5 bases; nucleotides not matched to a gene: 11. CDR3 sequence: CAIRGSRQGEDTQYF. The CDR3 coding sequence is TGTGCCATCAGGGGGAGCCGACAGGGCGAAGATACGCAGTATTTT.

This clonotype has more than one count but fewer than ten. V gene TRBV18 combines with J gene TRBJ1-1; 9 bases agree with TRBD1. Germline CDR1 reads KGHSH; CDR2 reads LQKENI. The length of the CDR3 is 14 residues. V gave up 3 bases and J gave up 7 bases; unmatched junction bases: 6. The chain's CDR3 is CASSPGQGLDEAFF. The CDR3, as DNA: TGTGCCAGCTCACCGGGACAGGGCTTGGATGAAGCTTTCTTT.

The chain carries TRBV10-3 and TRBJ1-1; D not certain. This CDR3 is built from 13 residues. The germline V and J ends were trimmed by 6 bases and 2 bases, with 10 bases remaining between them. Per the germline V gene, CDR1 is ENHRY and CDR2 is SYGVKD. The CDR3 loop is CAIRKDGNTEAFF. The CDR3 region has the DNA TGTGCCATCAGGAAGGACGGTAACACTGAAGCTTTCTTT.

This clonotype was detected a few times. The chain recombines TRBV20-1 with TRBJ2-5, with 10 bases that match TRBD2. This CDR3 region has 19 residues. Losses at the gene ends were 2 bases for V and 4 bases for J; bases not matched to a gene: 19. Germline V lookup: CDR1 DFQATT, CDR2 SNEGSKA (reference sequence). The CDR3 DNA is TGCAGTGCTAGACTCCCCTGGGTAGCGGGAGGTGGAGCGGGAGAGACCCAGTACTTC. Translated: CSARLPWVAGGGAGETQYF.

V is TRBV29-1 and J is TRBJ1-1; D possibly corresponds to TRBD1 (5 bases). The CDR3 runs to 14 residues. Germline-derived CDR1 and CDR2 are SQVTM and ANQGSEA. Trimming pared 6 bases from V and 3 bases from J, leaving 17 bases between. This chain's CDR3 is CSVRRGGGDTEAFF. The CDR3 coding sequence is TGCAGCGTCCGCCGTGGGGGGGGGGACACTGAAGCTTTCTTT. The full variable domain, rest sourced from reference TRBV29-1 and TRBJ1-1, is SAVISQKPSRDICQRGTSLTIQCQVDSQVTMMFWYRQQPGQSLTLIATANQGSEATYESGFVIDKFPISRPNLTFSTLTVSNMSPEDSSIYLCSVRRGGGDTEAFFGQGTRLTVV.

This clonotype was found many times. This sequence joins TRBV19 and TRBJ1-5; 8 bases match TRBD1. The J segment lost 4 bases and the V segment lost 8 bases, leaving 13 bases of the junction unmatched. The CDR3 is made up of 16 amino acids. Germline V gene data show CDR1 as LNHDA and CDR2 as SQIVND (reference sequence). The CDR3 sequence is CASGGDRWKMNQPQHF. The CDR3 DNA follows: TGTGCCAGTGGCGGGGACAGGTGGAAAATGAATCAGCCCCAGCATTTT.

This clonotype occurred a few times. The chain uses TRBV6-2 or TRBV6-3 and TRBJ2-1; D remains unclear. Germline CDR1 and CDR2: MNHEY and SVGEGT. V lost 6 bases and J 4 bases, leaving 10 bases between the germline ends. CDR3 length equals 13 residues. CDR3 region: CASRVLKYNEQFF. The CDR3 DNA reads as TGTGCCAGCAGAGTCCTGAAATACAATGAGCAGTTCTTC.

This clonotype was seen ten or more times. The gene calls are TRBV12-3 or TRBV12-4 and TRBJ1-4, with TRBD1 as a possible D gene (5 bases). Trimming left V 0 bases short and J 8 bases short, with 7 bases between. The CDR3 is made up of 13 amino acids. The CDR3 nucleotides read TGTGCCAGCAGTTTAGCGCGGGGGGAAAAACTGTTTTTT. Amino acids: CASSLARGEKLFF.